The rows below give T cell receptor beta chains drawn from one sample of a study of blood T cell repertoires in COVID-19. Data came from immunoSEQ multiplex PCR; TCRdb stores just in-frame clones and leaves some out. Counted here are 120,000 to 150,000 clones, less than 90% occurring once; the ten biggest clones make up 35% to 40%. Sequences were obtained from peripheral blood. Source of these receptors: a human donor in a cohort sampled during active COVID-19. The CDR3 runs from the conserved cysteine through the conserved F or W. D genes are given only for firm matches. Where a row states a size, it is once, few, many or the class of an expanded clone; other rows omit it.

cdr3_aa: CATSLRGGAETQYF
cdr3_nt: TGTGCCACCAGCCTAAGAGGGGGCGCGGAGACCCAGTACTTC
d_call: TRBD1
j_call: TRBJ2-5
v_call: TRBV15
clone_size: -

cdr3_aa: CASSYYLPRTDTQYF
cdr3_nt: TGTGCCAGCAGTTACTACTTGCCACGCACAGATACGCAGTATTTT
d_call: -
j_call: TRBJ2-3
v_call: TRBV6-2/TRBV6-3
clone_size: -

cdr3_aa: CASSATDMNTEAFF
cdr3_nt: TGTGCCAGCAGCGCGACGGACATGAACACTGAAGCTTTCTTT
d_call: -
j_call: TRBJ1-1
v_call: TRBV6-5
clone_size: -

cdr3_aa: CASRDREDTEAFF
cdr3_nt: TGTGCCAGCAGGGACAGGGAGGACACTGAAGCTTTCTTT
d_call: TRBD1
j_call: TRBJ1-1
v_call: TRBV6-5
clone_size: few

cdr3_aa: CASSFRGANEKLFF
cdr3_nt: TGTGCCAGCAGTTTCAGGGGAGCTAATGAAAAACTGTTTTTT
d_call: -
j_call: TRBJ1-4
v_call: TRBV28
clone_size: few

cdr3_aa: CASSSLDRHLGGYTF
cdr3_nt: TGTGCCAGCAGCTCCCTGGACAGGCACCTGGGGGGCTACACCTTC
d_call: TRBD1
j_call: TRBJ1-2
v_call: TRBV7-9
clone_size: -

cdr3_aa: CATGRGGTYEQYF
cdr3_nt: TGTGCCACCGGTCGGGGGGGAACCTACGAGCAGTACTTC
d_call: TRBD2
j_call: TRBJ2-7
v_call: TRBV24-1
clone_size: -

cdr3_aa: CASSLREGTGELFF
cdr3_nt: TGTGCCAGCAGTTTAAGGGAGGGCACCGGGGAGCTGTTTTTT
d_call: TRBD2
j_call: TRBJ2-2
v_call: TRBV28
clone_size: -

cdr3_aa: CASSPRTGNTGELFF
cdr3_nt: TGCGCCAGCAGCCCACGGACAGGGAACACCGGGGAGCTGTTTTTT
d_call: TRBD1
j_call: TRBJ2-2
v_call: TRBV5-1
clone_size: -

cdr3_aa: CASTNPRGGTLGYEQYF
cdr3_nt: TGTGCCAGCACCAACCCGAGGGGAGGGACCCTAGGGTACGAGCAGTACTTC
d_call: TRBD2
j_call: TRBJ2-7
v_call: TRBV7-9
clone_size: few

cdr3_aa: CSALTGLTDTQYF
cdr3_nt: TGCAGCGCCCTGACAGGGCTCACAGATACGCAGTATTTT
d_call: TRBD1
j_call: TRBJ2-3
v_call: TRBV29-1
clone_size: -

cdr3_aa: CASSPKGPEAIYNSPLHF
cdr3_nt: TGTGCCAGCTCACCAAAAGGGCCGGAGGCGATCTATAATTCACCCCTCCACTTT
d_call: -
j_call: TRBJ1-6
v_call: TRBV18
clone_size: once

cdr3_aa: CASMIQGRNSPLHF
cdr3_nt: TGTGCCAGCATGATACAGGGCCGAAATTCACCCCTCCACTTT
d_call: -
j_call: TRBJ1-6
v_call: TRBV11-2
clone_size: -

cdr3_aa: CASSFPPGNYGYTF
cdr3_nt: TGTGCCAGCAGTTTCCCCCCCGGGAACTATGGCTACACCTTC
d_call: -
j_call: TRBJ1-2
v_call: TRBV6-2/TRBV6-3
clone_size: -

cdr3_aa: CAWSAPGQGSNQPQHF
cdr3_nt: TGTGCCTGGAGTGCCCCGGGACAGGGGAGCAATCAGCCCCAGCATTTT
d_call: TRBD1
j_call: TRBJ1-5
v_call: TRBV30
clone_size: -

cdr3_aa: CASSPRQGKMNTEAFF
cdr3_nt: TGTGCCAGCAGCCCCCGACAGGGTAAGATGAACACTGAAGCTTTCTTT
d_call: TRBD1
j_call: TRBJ1-1
v_call: TRBV9
clone_size: -

cdr3_aa: CASSQGRGTNEKLFF
cdr3_nt: TGCGCCAGCAGCCAAGGGAGGGGAACTAATGAAAAACTGTTTTTT
d_call: -
j_call: TRBJ1-4
v_call: TRBV4-1
clone_size: -

cdr3_aa: CASSYGGVQGTQYF
cdr3_nt: TGTGCCAGCAGTTACGGCGGGGTTCAGGGGACCCAGTACTTC
d_call: -
j_call: TRBJ2-5
v_call: TRBV6-5
clone_size: -

cdr3_aa: CASSLTSGGTDTQYF
cdr3_nt: TGTGCCAGCAGCTTGACTAGCGGGGGCACAGATACGCAGTATTTT
d_call: TRBD2
j_call: TRBJ2-3
v_call: TRBV5-4
clone_size: -

cdr3_aa: CASNLAGGQETQYF
cdr3_nt: TGTGCCAGCAACTTAGCGGGGGGTCAAGAGACCCAGTACTTC
d_call: TRBD2
j_call: TRBJ2-5
v_call: TRBV28
clone_size: -

cdr3_aa: CAISGGGLEAFF
cdr3_nt: TGTGCCATCAGTGGGGGGGGCCTTGAAGCTTTCTTT
d_call: -
j_call: TRBJ1-1
v_call: TRBV10-3
clone_size: -

cdr3_aa: CASSRDEQYF
cdr3_nt: TGTGCCAGCAGCCGAGACGAGCAGTACTTC
d_call: -
j_call: TRBJ2-7
v_call: TRBV27
clone_size: -

cdr3_aa: CASSQEARVYGYTF
cdr3_nt: TGTGCCAGCAGCCAAGAGGCCAGGGTTTATGGCTACACCTTC
d_call: -
j_call: TRBJ1-2
v_call: TRBV14
clone_size: -

cdr3_aa: CASSRKLGQGNYGYTF
cdr3_nt: TGTGCCAGCAGCCGCAAGCTGGGACAGGGGAACTATGGCTACACCTTC
d_call: TRBD1
j_call: TRBJ1-2
v_call: TRBV7-9
clone_size: -

cdr3_aa: CASSPNRANYGYTF
cdr3_nt: TGTGCCAGCAGCCCTAACAGGGCTAACTATGGCTACACCTTC
d_call: -
j_call: TRBJ1-2
v_call: TRBV7-2
clone_size: -

cdr3_aa: CASSPRQGAYEQYF
cdr3_nt: TGTGCCAGCAGCCCCCGACAGGGGGCCTACGAGCAGTACTTC
d_call: TRBD1
j_call: TRBJ2-7
v_call: TRBV3-1/TRBV3-2
clone_size: -

cdr3_aa: CASSIVGTSGGLYTGELFF
cdr3_nt: TGTGCCAGTAGTATAGTGGGAACTAGCGGGGGGCTATACACCGGGGAGCTGTTTTTT
d_call: TRBD2
j_call: TRBJ2-2
v_call: TRBV19
clone_size: few

cdr3_aa: CSASGLAGDSTAHEQYF
cdr3_nt: TGCAGTGCTAGTGGGCTAGCGGGGGACTCTACGGCACACGAGCAGTACTTC
d_call: TRBD2
j_call: TRBJ2-7
v_call: TRBV20-1
clone_size: -

cdr3_aa: CASRQTGTANTEAFF
cdr3_nt: TGTGCCAGCAGACAAACCGGGACAGCGAACACTGAAGCTTTCTTT
d_call: TRBD1
j_call: TRBJ1-1
v_call: TRBV6-5
clone_size: -

cdr3_aa: CASSLNGDQPQHF
cdr3_nt: TGTGCCAGCAGCTTAAACGGGGATCAGCCCCAGCATTTT
d_call: -
j_call: TRBJ1-5
v_call: TRBV7-3
clone_size: -

cdr3_aa: CASSPRGTGEASGNTIYF
cdr3_nt: TGTGCCAGTAGTCCCCGGGGGACAGGGGAGGCTTCTGGAAACACCATATATTTT
d_call: TRBD1
j_call: TRBJ1-3
v_call: TRBV19
clone_size: -

cdr3_aa: CASSLQVAGANVLTF
cdr3_nt: TGTGCCAGCAGCCTACAGGTAGCTGGGGCCAACGTCCTGACTTTC
d_call: -
j_call: TRBJ2-6
v_call: TRBV5-4
clone_size: -

cdr3_aa: CASSPPQDEQYF
cdr3_nt: TGTGCCAGCAGCCCCCCGCAGGACGAGCAGTACTTC
d_call: -
j_call: TRBJ2-7
v_call: TRBV7-2
clone_size: -

cdr3_aa: CASSLSAGGTDTQYF
cdr3_nt: TGTGCCAGCAGCTTATCGGCGGGGGGTACGGATACGCAGTATTTT
d_call: TRBD2
j_call: TRBJ2-3
v_call: TRBV7-9
clone_size: once

cdr3_aa: CASSATGNQPQHF
cdr3_nt: TGTGCCAGCAGCGCGACAGGGAACCAGCCCCAGCATTTT
d_call: TRBD1
j_call: TRBJ1-5
v_call: TRBV6-5
clone_size: -

cdr3_aa: CATSDSGTSTDTQYF
cdr3_nt: TGTGCCACCAGTGATTCAGGGACTAGCACAGATACGCAGTATTTT
d_call: -
j_call: TRBJ2-3
v_call: TRBV24-1
clone_size: -

cdr3_aa: CASSQSGGETQYF
cdr3_nt: TGTGCCAGTAGCCAATCAGGGGGAGAGACCCAGTACTTC
d_call: TRBD1
j_call: TRBJ2-5
v_call: TRBV19
clone_size: -

cdr3_aa: CASSQGQTTNEKLFF
cdr3_nt: TGTGCCAGCAGCCAGGGACAGACAACTAATGAAAAACTGTTTTTT
d_call: TRBD1
j_call: TRBJ1-4
v_call: TRBV4-2
clone_size: once

cdr3_aa: CASSGRSGTGGETQYF
cdr3_nt: TGTGCCAGCAGCGGCAGGTCCGGGACAGGGGGAGAGACCCAGTACTTC
d_call: TRBD1
j_call: TRBJ2-5
v_call: TRBV7-2
clone_size: -

cdr3_aa: CASSLRGEQFF
cdr3_nt: TGTGCCAGCAGTTTGAGAGGTGAGCAGTTCTTC
d_call: -
j_call: TRBJ2-1
v_call: TRBV6-2/TRBV6-3
clone_size: -

cdr3_aa: CAISGQSSYEQYF
cdr3_nt: TGTGCCATCAGTGGGCAAAGCTCCTACGAGCAGTACTTC
d_call: -
j_call: TRBJ2-7
v_call: TRBV10-3
clone_size: -

cdr3_aa: CASSRPGGYEQYF
cdr3_nt: TGTGCCAGCAGCCGGCCAGGGGGCTACGAGCAGTACTTC
d_call: TRBD1
j_call: TRBJ2-7
v_call: TRBV28
clone_size: once

cdr3_aa: CATSALGQGVYGYTF
cdr3_nt: TGTGCCACCAGTGCCTTGGGACAGGGTGTCTATGGCTACACCTTC
d_call: TRBD1
j_call: TRBJ1-2
v_call: TRBV24-1
clone_size: -

cdr3_aa: CASSSDRGGEKLFF
cdr3_nt: TGTGCCAGCAGCTCGGACAGGGGAGGCGAAAAACTGTTTTTT
d_call: TRBD1
j_call: TRBJ1-4
v_call: TRBV7-9
clone_size: -

cdr3_aa: CASSQGVGGYTF
cdr3_nt: TGTGCCAGCAGCCAGGGGGTCGGAGGCTACACCTTC
d_call: TRBD1
j_call: TRBJ1-2
v_call: TRBV12-3/TRBV12-4
clone_size: -

cdr3_aa: CASRGDRRGNEQFF
cdr3_nt: TGTGCCAGCAGGGGGGACAGACGGGGCAATGAGCAGTTCTTC
d_call: TRBD1
j_call: TRBJ2-1
v_call: TRBV27
clone_size: -

cdr3_aa: CASSRTSGVHGTQYF
cdr3_nt: TGTGCCAGCAGTCGGACTAGCGGGGTCCATGGGACCCAGTACTTC
d_call: TRBD2
j_call: TRBJ2-5
v_call: TRBV5-4
clone_size: -

cdr3_aa: CASSLRGGTFSNQPQHF
cdr3_nt: TGTGCCAGCAGCTTGAGGGGGGGTACATTTAGCAATCAGCCCCAGCATTTT
d_call: -
j_call: TRBJ1-5
v_call: TRBV5-6
clone_size: -

cdr3_aa: CASSQDRGFPYGYTF
cdr3_nt: TGCGCCAGCAGCCAAGATCGGGGGTTTCCCTATGGCTACACCTTC
d_call: -
j_call: TRBJ1-2
v_call: TRBV4-1
clone_size: once

cdr3_aa: CASSITPREPQHF
cdr3_nt: TGTGCCAGTAGTATAACACCGAGGGAGCCCCAGCATTTT
d_call: -
j_call: TRBJ1-5
v_call: TRBV19
clone_size: -

cdr3_aa: CASSYRGLFDTEAFF
cdr3_nt: TGTGCCAGCAGTTACCGCGGACTTTTCGACACTGAAGCTTTCTTT
d_call: -
j_call: TRBJ1-1
v_call: TRBV6-2/TRBV6-3
clone_size: -